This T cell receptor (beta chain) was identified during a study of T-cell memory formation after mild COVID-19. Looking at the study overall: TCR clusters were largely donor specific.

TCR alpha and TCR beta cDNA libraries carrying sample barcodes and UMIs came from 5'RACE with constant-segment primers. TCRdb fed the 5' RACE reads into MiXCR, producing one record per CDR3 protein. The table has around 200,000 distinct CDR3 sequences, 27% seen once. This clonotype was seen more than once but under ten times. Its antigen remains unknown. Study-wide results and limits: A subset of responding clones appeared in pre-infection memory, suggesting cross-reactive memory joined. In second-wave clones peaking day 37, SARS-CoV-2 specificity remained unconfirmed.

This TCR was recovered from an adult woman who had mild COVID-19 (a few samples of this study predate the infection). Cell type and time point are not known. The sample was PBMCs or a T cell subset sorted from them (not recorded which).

In nucleotides, the CDR3 is TGCGCCAGCAGCTTGAGGGATTACAATGAGCAGTTCTTC. It encodes CASSLRDYNEQFF. The J gene is TRBJ2-1, the V gene TRBV5-1; D unresolved. CDR1 and CDR2 from the germline V gene are SGHRS and YFSETQ. Trimming shortened V by 1 base and J by 4 bases, and 6 bases separated the two germline ends. This CDR3 is built from 13 residues.